Following are 20 T cell receptor beta chains from one sample sequenced in a study of T cell changes during pregnancy in multiple sclerosis. Assay used: immunoSEQ multiplex PCR; TCRdb lists only in-frame clones, some missing. Of roughly 52,000 clones listed, roughly 92% are singletons. The sequencing here drew on CD8+ T cells from peripheral blood mononuclear cells, taken in the third trimester of pregnancy. The source is a female donor with multiple sclerosis, enrolled in a pregnancy study.

The gene calls are TRBV6-5 and TRBJ2-7; weak D call: TRBD2 (6 bases). The CDR3 totals 14 residues. V was trimmed by 2 bases and J by 6 bases, leaving 14 bases between them. Germline assignment: CDR1 MNHEY and CDR2 SVGAGI. The CDR3 sequence: CASSYRGGYLEQYF. The CDR3 nucleotides are TGTGCCAGCAGTTACAGGGGAGGTTACCTCGAGCAGTACTTC.

The V call is TRBV6-1, the J call TRBJ2-5; 8 positions agree with TRBD2. Germline CDR1 MNHNS, CDR2 SASEGT. With 10 bases clipped from V and 3 bases from J, the junction kept 13 bases outside the gene matches. The length of the CDR3 is 15 residues. The CDR3 loop is CATEELAAGEETQYF. CDR3 DNA sequence: TGTGCCACCGAGGAACTAGCGGCTGGGGAAGAGACCCAGTACTTC.

The chain recombines TRBV19 with TRBJ2-7; 9 nucleotides agree with TRBD1. J lost 4 bases, V lost 5 bases, and 6 bases had no gene match. Looked up from germline, CDR1 is LNHDA and CDR2 is SQIVND (reference sequence). The length of the CDR3 is 14 residues. The CDR3 DNA follows: TGTGCCAGTAGTTTTACGACAGGGGGTTACGAGCAGTACTTC. Translation: CASSFTTGGYEQYF.

V usage is TRBV4-3 and J usage is TRBJ2-1; perhaps TRBD1 as D (5 bases). CDR1 and CDR2 from the germline V gene are LGHNA and YSLEER. V lost 4 bases to trimming and J lost 3 bases, with 13 bases between them. There are 15 residues in the CDR3. DNA for the CDR3: TGCGCCAGCAGCCCCGGATCCGACAGCTACAATGAGCAGTTCTTC. Translated, it gives CASSPGSDSYNEQFF.

This clone has just one count. This chain joins TRBV19 and TRBJ1-1; D uncertain. The CDR3 is made up of 13 amino acids. The germline gives CDR1 LNHDA, CDR2 SQIVND (reference sequence). Trimming stripped 5 bases from V and 0 bases from J, with 7 bases between. The CDR3 spells CASSATVNTEAFF. CDR3 nucleotides: TGTGCCAGTAGTGCCACGGTGAACACTGAAGCTTTCTTT.

This chain connects TRBV13 to TRBJ2-7, with D possibly being TRBD2 (6 bases). In germline, CDR1 is PRHDT, CDR2 FYEKMQ (reference sequence). The CDR3 has 14 residues. V gave up 5 bases and J gave up 2 bases, with 13 bases separating them. The CDR3 loop reads CASSLSGTPYEQYF. In DNA, the CDR3 is TGTGCCAGCAGCCTTAGCGGAACACCCTACGAGCAGTACTTC.

The rearrangement joins TRBV6-5 to TRBJ2-6, with D tentatively TRBD2 (5 bases). CDR1 is MNHEY and CDR2 is SVGAGI in the germline V gene. This CDR3 comprises 15 residues. V lost 4 bases to trimming and J lost 0 bases, with 7 bases between them. CDR3 region: CASSSGISGANVLTF. CDR3 in DNA: TGTGCCAGCAGTTCGGGGATCTCTGGGGCCAACGTCCTGACTTTC.

V and J are TRBV13 and TRBJ2-3; unclear D gene. Germline V gene sequence: CDR1 PRHDT, CDR2 FYEKMQ (reference sequence). This CDR3 has 13 amino acids. Trimming pared 5 bases from V and 6 bases from J, leaving 12 bases between. CDR3 nucleotide sequence: TGTGCCAGCAGCATTTCCCCAGTGGATACGCAGTATTTT. Translated: CASSISPVDTQYF.

The chain links TRBV9 to TRBJ1-1, with TRBD1 as a possible D gene (6 bases). Germline values: CDR1 SGDLS, CDR2 YYNGEE. There are 13 residues in the CDR3. V gave up 0 bases and J gave up 4 bases, with 7 bases separating them. CDR3 region: CASSVEGGTEAFF. The CDR3 bases are TGTGCCAGCAGCGTAGAAGGGGGCACTGAAGCTTTCTTT.

This clone was recorded only once. The chain joins TRBV4-3 to TRBJ2-1; D perhaps matches TRBD2 (6 bases). The germline V gene has CDR1 LGHNA and CDR2 YSLEER. With 0 bases removed from V and 0 bases from J, the gap between germline ends came to 9 bases. The CDR3 spans 16 residues. The CDR3 nucleotides are TGCGCCAGCAGCCAAGATGGCGGGGACTCCTACAATGAGCAGTTCTTC. Its protein is CASSQDGGDSYNEQFF.

A single count supports this clone. The chain combines TRBV13 with TRBJ2-1; tentative D call: TRBD2 (6 bases). CDR1 is PRHDT, CDR2 FYEKMQ, per germline (reference sequence). The CDR3 loop spans 15 amino acids. V lost 7 bases to trimming and J lost 9 bases, with 22 bases between them. The CDR3: CASTHRGRSWGEQFF. Written as DNA, the CDR3 is TGTGCCAGCACCCACCGGGGGAGGAGTTGGGGTGAGCAGTTCTTC. Based on the CDR3 plus reference TRBV13 and TRBJ2-1, the full variable domain is AAGVIQSPRHLIKEKRETATLKCYPIPRHDTVYWYQQGPGQDPQFLISFYEKMQSDKGSIPDRFSAQQFSDYHSELNMSSLELGDSALYFCASTHRGRSWGEQFFGPGTRLTVL.

The V gene is TRBV19, the J gene TRBJ2-5, with 8 bases lining up with TRBD2. CDR3 length equals 17 residues. The V gene end was trimmed by 6 bases and the J gene end by 2 bases; junction bases not matched to a gene: 14. The germline V gene encodes CDR1 LNHDA and CDR2 SQIVND (reference sequence). The CDR3 here is CASSVGKLAVPQETQYF. CDR3 bases: TGTGCCAGTAGCGTTGGGAAACTAGCGGTCCCTCAAGAGACCCAGTACTTC.

The CDR3 nucleotides are TGTGCCAGCAGCGGGACAGCCGATTATAGAGATGGCTACACCTTC. It specifies CASSGTADYRDGYTF. V and J are TRBV7-9 and TRBJ1-2, with 7 bases identical to TRBD1. This CDR3 contains 15 residues. The J segment lost 6 bases and the V segment lost 5 bases, leaving 12 bases of the junction unmatched. Germline CDR1 reads SEHNR; CDR2 reads FQNEAQ (reference sequence).

A single count supports this clone. V is TRBV5-1 and J is TRBJ2-7; 8 bases align to TRBD2. The CDR3 length is 16 residues. Germline CDR1 is SGHRS and CDR2 is YFSETQ. The ends lost 4 bases at V and 6 bases at J; junction bases unmatched: 15. The CDR3 region is CASSLDLLGTSSEQYF. Written as DNA, the CDR3 is TGCGCCAGCAGCCTAGACTTACTCGGGACTAGTTCCGAGCAGTACTTC.

This chain links TRBV30 with TRBJ1-2; the D is unclear. V dropped 2 bases and J dropped 6 bases, with 13 bases sitting between them. The CDR3 sequence is 13 residues long. The germline V gene encodes CDR1 GTSNPN and CDR2 SVGIG (reference sequence). The CDR3 DNA is TGTGCCTGGAGTAAAGAGAGGTCTCATGGCTACACCTTC. Translating gives CAWSKERSHGYTF.

The rearrangement uses TRBV7-9 and TRBJ1-5; TRBD1 aligns across 7 bases. The CDR3 length is 15 residues. The V gene end was trimmed by 5 bases and the J gene end by 5 bases; junction bases not matched to a gene: 9. Germline V lookup: CDR1 SEHNR, CDR2 FQNEAQ (reference sequence). The CDR3 nucleotides are TGTGCCAGCAGCCCAACAGGGGCAGGAGATCAGCCCCAGCATTTT. This encodes CASSPTGAGDQPQHF.

V and J are TRBV7-3 and TRBJ2-1; a possible D gene is TRBD2 (6 bases). This CDR3 is built from 17 residues. Germline CDR1 reads SGHTA; CDR2 reads FQGTGA. V lost 2 bases, J lost 0 bases, and 14 bases lay in between. CDR3 DNA sequence: TGTGCCAGCAGCTTACCGGTGGGAGGTCACTCCTACAATGAGCAGTTCTTC. Its protein product is CASSLPVGGHSYNEQFF. Using reference TRBV7-3 and TRBJ2-1 for the parts outside the CDR3, the full variable domain is GAGVSQTPSNKVTEKGKYVELRCDPISGHTALYWYRQSLGQGPEFLIYFQGTGAADDSGLPNDRFFAVRPEGSVSTLKIQRTERGDSAVYLCASSLPVGGHSYNEQFFGPGTRLTVL.

The chain carries TRBV5-5 and TRBJ1-5; TRBD1 matches at 8 bases. The V gene end was trimmed by 4 bases and the J gene end by 5 bases; junction bases not matched to a gene: 5. The CDR3 has 14 residues. From germline, CDR1 is SGHKS and CDR2 YYEKEE (reference sequence). DNA for the CDR3: TGTGCCAGCAGCGAGACAGGGGCCGATCAGCCCCAGCATTTT. Residues: CASSETGADQPQHF.

The chain links TRBV2 to TRBJ2-2; D not certain. Germline assignment: CDR1 SNHLY and CDR2 FYNNEI. The CDR3 covers 12 residues. Deletions cut 7 bases from V and 7 bases from J, with 10 bases between. CDR3 amino acids: CASTTSRGELFF. The CDR3 nucleotides are TGTGCCAGCACCACGAGCCGCGGGGAGCTGTTTTTT.

This sequence joins TRBV12-5 and TRBJ2-3, with TRBD2 as a possible D gene (6 bases). Between the trimmed V and J ends, which lost 4 bases and 1 base, there was a span of 6 bases. CDR3 length equals 13 residues. Germline-derived CDR1 and CDR2 are LGHNT and FRNRAP. The CDR3 protein is CASGWGGTDTQYF. The CDR3 DNA reads as TGTGCTAGTGGTTGGGGGGGCACAGATACGCAGTATTTT.